The 32 T cell receptor beta chains below come from one sample, sequenced in a study of metastatic and nonmetastatic thyroid tumors. With MiXCR, TCRdb called clones anew from the PCR reads. The table records fewer than 8,000 clones, about 20% of them present only once. Thyroid surgery was preceded by no treatment in any patient. The sequenced sample consisted of adjacent normal tissue. Receptors were obtained from a female donor with papillary thyroid cancer or a benign thyroid nodule (not recorded which). Some clones in this sample may be carry-over from other donors' samples.

This clone was recorded many times. CDR3 coding DNA: TGTGCCAGCAGCTCACTAGGGGGGGGCGATGATGGCTACACCTTC. Translated: CASSSLGGGDDGYTF. The gene calls are TRBV7-6 and TRBJ1-2; D is possibly TRBD1 (6 bases). Germline lookup yields CDR1 SGHVS and CDR2 FNYEAQ. V was clipped by 4 bases and J by 6 bases, with 18 bases between them. The CDR3 is 15 amino acids.

This clone counts as medium-sized. This chain uses TRBV20-1 with TRBJ2-1, with 12 bases aligning to TRBD2. The CDR3 extends over 19 amino acids. Germline CDR1 DFQATT, CDR2 SNEGSKA (reference sequence). J was trimmed by 6 bases and V by 5 bases; bases with no gene match: 20. CDR3 sequence: CSAVQASKRSSGGANEQFF. The CDR3 nucleotides are TGCAGTGCTGTACAGGCTTCTAAAAGGTCTAGCGGGGGGGCCAATGAGCAGTTCTTC.

The chain couples TRBV11-2 to TRBJ2-1, with 11 nucleotides matching TRBD2. Per germline, CDR1 SGHAT and CDR2 FQNNGV. J was trimmed by 0 bases and V by 7 bases; bases with no gene match: 17. This CDR3 spans 20 amino acids. CDR3 nucleotide sequence: TGTGCCAGCATCCGATGGACTAGCGGGTGGGCCGAAAGCTCCTACAATGAGCAGTTCTTC. As protein: CASIRWTSGWAESSYNEQFF.

By its share, this clone is medium-sized. The chain employs TRBV7-6 and TRBJ1-1; a possible D gene is TRBD1 (5 bases). V was shortened by 1 base and J by 7 bases, with 10 bases between the two germline ends. The germline V gene encodes CDR1 SGHVS and CDR2 FNYEAQ. CDR3 size: 13 residues. This chain's CDR3 is CASSLDGGSEAFF. The CDR3 DNA follows: TGTGCCAGCAGCTTAGATGGGGGGAGTGAAGCTTTCTTT.

The table lists this clone with many counts. J is TRBJ2-7 and V is TRBV5-4; TRBD1 agrees at 8 bases. The germline V gene has CDR1 SGHNT and CDR2 YYREEE (reference sequence). V lost 0 bases to trimming and J lost 3 bases; unmatched junction nucleotides: 2. The CDR3 totals 14 residues. This chain's CDR3 is CASSLVDRDYEQYF. Here the CDR3 DNA reads TGTGCCAGCAGCTTGGTGGACAGGGACTACGAGCAGTACTTC.

The rearrangement uses TRBV11-1 and TRBJ2-7; possibly TRBD1 or TRBD2 for D (5 bases each). V shed 5 bases and J shed 4 bases, with 15 bases lying between them. This CDR3 has 14 amino acids. The germline CDR1 and CDR2 sequences are SGHAT and FQDESV (reference sequence). CDR3 loop: CASSMGTVGYEQYF. The CDR3 DNA is TGTGCCAGCAGCATGGGGACGGTAGGGTACGAGCAGTACTTC.

This clone occurred many times. The chain recombines TRBV4-2 with TRBJ2-3; 7 nucleotides agree with TRBD2. This CDR3 region has 17 residues. The ends lost 2 bases at V and 3 bases at J; junction bases unmatched: 11. Germline V gene sequence: CDR1 LGHNA, CDR2 YNFKEQ. The CDR3 loop reads CASSQTQAGDPTDTQYF. The CDR3 DNA follows: TGTGCCAGCAGCCAAACCCAGGCGGGAGACCCAACAGATACGCAGTATTTT.

This clone was counted at least ten times. A much larger clone lies one base from this, so it may be a read error. The conserved phenylalanine or tryptophan is not found at the CDR3 terminus, so this likely reflects a read error. The chain employs TRBV7-8 and TRBJ1-5; D is perhaps TRBD1 (5 bases). Trimming cost V 3 bases and J 7 bases, with 13 bases left between them. Germline CDR1 SGHVS, CDR2 FQNEAQ. This CDR3 comprises 14 residues. CDR3 sequence (DNA): TGTGCCAGCAGCTTGCCAGGGAATGGACAGCCCCAGCATTGT. Protein product: CASSLPGNGQPQHC.

This clone is medium-sized by share. The chain is built from TRBV5-1 and TRBJ2-1; TRBD2 matches at 14 bases. Trimming removed 4 bases from V and 9 bases from J; junction bases left unmatched: 6. Germline CDR1 SGHRS, CDR2 YFSETQ. This CDR3 is built from 15 residues. DNA for the CDR3: TGCGCCAGCAGCGGGGGACTAGCGGGAGATTTTGAGCAGTTCTTC. It is translated as CASSGGLAGDFEQFF.

In regard to this clone: Germline is not matched at one junction end, which may reflect a read error. J is TRBJ1-1 and V is TRBV3-1, with D perhaps matching TRBD1 (5 bases). CDR1 and CDR2 (germline): LGHDT, YNNKEL (reference sequence). This CDR3 spans 15 amino acids. The CDR3 nucleotides are TGTGCCGGCAGCCACCTCATGGGGGGAGACCGTGAAGCTTTCTTT. This sequence encodes CAGSHLMGGDREAFF.

Within the sample, this clone is medium-sized (0.01 to 0.1%). V gene TRBV6-1 combines with J gene TRBJ2-1; 9 bases line up with TRBD1. The CDR3 runs to 15 residues. V lost 5 bases and J lost 4; bases outside the gene matches: 6. Germline CDR1 and CDR2: MNHNS and SASEGT. The CDR3 region is CASSSRDRVYNEQFF. The CDR3 DNA follows: TGTGCCAGCAGTTCACGGGACAGGGTTTACAATGAGCAGTTCTTC.

This clone is medium-sized by share. J is TRBJ1-5 and V is TRBV28, with 7 bases identical to TRBD1. CDR3 length: 14 amino acids. Trimming at V came to 5 bases and at J to 5 bases, leaving 6 bases not matched to a gene. Germline values: CDR1 MDHEN, CDR2 SYDVKM. The CDR3 DNA reads as TGTGCCAGCAGTAACAGGGGAAAAGATCAGCCCCAGCATTTT. Its protein is CASSNRGKDQPQHF. Supplemented by reference TRBV28 and TRBJ1-5, the full variable domain reads DVKVTQSSRYLVKRTGEKVFLECVQDMDHENMFWYRQDPGLGLRLIYFSYDVKMKEKGDIPEGYSVSREKKERFSLILESASTNQTSMYLCASSNRGKDQPQHFGDGTRLSIL.

This clone rates as medium-sized. The V and J genes are TRBV6-5 and TRBJ1-4; D call uncertain. Trimming pared 2 bases from V and 5 bases from J, leaving 6 bases between. There are 13 residues in the CDR3. In germline, CDR1 is MNHEY, CDR2 SVGAGI. CDR3 sequence: CASSYKLNEKLFF. CDR3 DNA sequence: TGTGCCAGCAGTTACAAGCTAAATGAAAAACTGTTTTTT.

By sample share, this clone is medium-sized. The V call is TRBV11-3, the J call TRBJ2-7; 10 bases line up with TRBD2. This CDR3 region has 17 residues. V lost 4 bases to trimming and J lost 5 bases; unmatched junction nucleotides: 14. Per the germline V gene, CDR1 is SGHNT and CDR2 is YENEEA. The CDR3 bases are TGTGCCAGCAGCTCAGGGGCCCAAGGTAGCGGGAGGCACGAGCAGTACTTC. This translates into CASSSGAQGSGRHEQYF.

By share of the sample, this clone is medium-sized. The chain joins TRBV12-3 or TRBV12-4 to TRBJ2-3; D might be TRBD1 (6 bases). The V and J ends lost 3 bases and 2 bases respectively, with 18 bases between them. The CDR3 is 17 amino acids. DNA of the CDR3: TGTGCCAGCAGTTTTCCTGGAACAGGGCCCAACACAGATACGCAGTATTTT. Amino acid sequence: CASSFPGTGPNTDTQYF.

In its sample, this clone was seen many times. The gene calls are TRBV7-3 and TRBJ1-1, with no clear D. With 5 bases removed from V and 0 bases from J, the gap between germline ends came to 7 bases. CDR1 and CDR2 (germline): SGHTA, FQGTGA. There are 13 residues in the CDR3. The CDR3 coding sequence is TGTGCCAGCAGCGGCGGGATGAACACTGAAGCTTTCTTT. Its protein product is CASSGGMNTEAFF. Variable domain in full (rest from reference TRBV7-3 and TRBJ1-1): GAGVSQTPSNKVTEKGKYVELRCDPISGHTALYWYRQSLGQGPEFLIYFQGTGAADDSGLPNDRFFAVRPEGSVSTLKIQRTERGDSAVYLCASSGGMNTEAFFGQGTRLTVV.

This clone has ten or more counts. V and J are TRBV28 and TRBJ2-1; unclear D gene. The ends were cut back, 2 bases at V and 10 bases at J, with 6 bases in the middle. The germline CDR1 and CDR2 sequences are MDHEN and SYDVKM. The CDR3 has 11 residues. CDR3 coding DNA: TGTGCCAGCAGTTTACGTAAGGAGCAGTTCTTC. Its protein is CASSLRKEQFF.

This clone is labeled as medium-sized (0.01 to 0.1%). J is TRBJ2-2 and V is TRBV7-9, with 10 positions matching TRBD1. With V trimmed by 5 bases and J by 7 bases, 7 bases remained unmatched. From germline, CDR1 is SEHNR and CDR2 FQNEAQ (reference sequence). The CDR3 extends over 15 amino acids. CDR3 nucleotides: TGTGCCAGCAGCCCTAGACAGGGGGCTGTCGGGGAGCTGTTTTTT. Translated: CASSPRQGAVGELFF. The full variable domain, in which reference TRBV7-9 and TRBJ2-2 provide the parts outside the CDR3, is DTGVSQNPRHKITKRGQNVTFRCDPISEHNRLYWYRQTLGQGPEFLTYFQNEAQLEKSRLLSDRFSAERPKGSFSTLEIQRTEQGDSAMYLCASSPRQGAVGELFFGEGSRLTVL.

This clone is medium-sized within its sample. V and J are TRBV12-3 or TRBV12-4 and TRBJ1-2; 9 nucleotides line up with TRBD1. Trimming removed 7 bases from V and 6 bases from J; junction bases left unmatched: 9. The CDR3 has 14 amino acids. The CDR3, as DNA: TGTGCCAGCACCCCGGGACAGGGAAGGGATGGCTACACCTTC. Protein sequence: CASTPGQGRDGYTF.

The J gene is TRBJ1-1, the V gene TRBV7-2, with 8 nucleotides matching TRBD1. The CDR3 covers 13 residues. V lost 5 bases to trimming and J lost 6 bases; unmatched junction nucleotides: 5. The germline V gene has CDR1 SGHTA and CDR2 FQGNSA. CDR3 DNA sequence: TGTGCCAGCAGCCACGACAGGGGTGCTGAAGCTTTCTTT. This translates into CASSHDRGAEAFF.

This clone is medium-sized by share. This rearrangement joins TRBV19 to TRBJ1-2, with D unclear. Germline lookup yields CDR1 LNHDA and CDR2 SQIVND (reference sequence). This CDR3 contains 13 residues. Trimming removed 1 base at V and 3 bases at J, with 6 bases between. CDR3 nucleotide sequence: TGTGCCAGTAGTATAGTCACAGACTATGGCTACACCTTC. Its translation: CASSIVTDYGYTF. The entire variable domain, with the rest obtained from reference TRBV19 and TRBJ1-2, is as follows: DGGITQSPKYLFRKEGQNVTLSCEQNLNHDAMYWYRQDPGQGLRLIYYSQIVNDFQKGDIAEGYSVSREKKESFPLTVTSAQKNPTAFYLCASSIVTDYGYTFGSGTRLTVV.

V gene TRBV9 combines with J gene TRBJ1-3; unclear D gene. The V gene's germline CDR1 is SGDLS and CDR2 YYNGEE. The CDR3 is 16 residues long. Deletions cut 0 bases from V and 4 bases from J, with 14 bases between. The CDR3 region is CASSVEPRMGGNTIYF. The CDR3 DNA sequence: TGTGCCAGCAGCGTAGAGCCCAGAATGGGGGGAAACACCATATATTTT. The whole variable domain, filled in from reference TRBV9 and TRBJ1-3, reads DSGVTQTPKHLITATGQRVTLRCSPRSGDLSVYWYQQSLDQGLQFLIQYYNGEERAKGNILERFSAQQFPDLHSELNLSSLELGDSALYFCASSVEPRMGGNTIYFGEGSWLTVV.

This clone is classed as medium-sized. V usage is TRBV10-1 and J usage is TRBJ2-7; D gene uncertain. The CDR3 extends over 12 amino acids. Between the trimmed V and J ends, which lost 4 bases and 10 bases, there was a span of 14 bases. The germline gives CDR1 WNHNN, CDR2 SYGVQD (reference sequence). In DNA form, the CDR3 reads TGCGCCAGCAGTGGTCCGGTAGGACCCCAGTACTTC. Its protein product is CASSGPVGPQYF.

This clone is medium-sized. The chain couples TRBV20-1 to TRBJ1-6; D might be TRBD1 (6 bases). The V and J ends lost 2 bases and 8 bases respectively, with 13 bases between them. Germline V gives CDR1 DFQATT, CDR2 SNEGSKA (reference sequence). This CDR3 has 14 residues. The CDR3 is CSARTGTSDSPLHF. CDR3 nucleotides: TGCAGTGCTAGAACCGGGACATCGGATTCACCCCTCCACTTT.

This clone is judged medium-sized (0.01 to 0.1%). The CDR3 is CASSTTGGSGTEAFF. The CDR3 bases are TGCGCCAGCAGCACAACAGGGGGCTCGGGCACTGAAGCTTTCTTT. The chain combines TRBV5-1 with TRBJ1-1; 9 nucleotides align to TRBD1. The CDR3 runs 15 residues. Germline CDR1 is SGHRS and CDR2 is YFSETQ. Unmatched junction bases numbered 8, after V lost 4 bases and J lost 4 bases.

This clone is medium-sized. This chain joins TRBV20-1 and TRBJ2-3, with a weak D call TRBD2 (6 bases). This CDR3 is built from 13 residues. Germline V gene lookup returns CDR1 DFQATT and CDR2 SNEGSKA (reference sequence). Trimming stripped 6 bases from V and 0 bases from J, with 10 bases between. The CDR3 region has the DNA TGCAGTGCCGGCGGGGCTAGCACAGATACGCAGTATTTT. Translating it yields CSAGGASTDTQYF.

This clone was observed many times. The gene calls are TRBV7-3 and TRBJ1-1, with a tentative D call TRBD1 (5 bases). Deletions cut 3 bases from V and 0 bases from J, with 14 bases between. The CDR3 spans 16 residues. Germline lookup yields CDR1 SGHTA and CDR2 FQGTGA. This chain's CDR3 is CASSFRGEELNTEAFF. CDR3 sequence (DNA): TGTGCCAGCAGCTTTCGGGGGGAGGAACTGAACACTGAAGCTTTCTTT.

As regards this clone: Because it lacks the conserved phenylalanine or tryptophan at the end, this CDR3 is likely a read error. V and J are TRBV11-1 and TRBJ2-3, with 8 bases identical to TRBD2. This CDR3 comprises 15 residues. The germline gives CDR1 SGHAT, CDR2 FQDESV (reference sequence). The trim removed 3 bases at V and 2 bases at J, leaving 4 bases unmatched. CDR3 in DNA: TGTGCCAGCAGCTTGAGCGGGAGAGACACAGATACGCAGTATTCT. It yields the protein CASSLSGRDTDTQYS.

The chain uses TRBV4-1 and TRBJ2-7, with 8 nucleotides matching TRBD2. The CDR3 spans 15 residues. The germline V gene encodes CDR1 MGHRA and CDR2 YSYEKL. V trimming: 0 bases; J trimming: 3 bases; junction bases outside the gene matches: 4. The DNA for the CDR3 is TGCGCCAGCAGCCAAGATAGCACTAGCGGCTACGAGCAGTACTTC. It encodes CASSQDSTSGYEQYF.

This clone is termed medium-sized. V is TRBV29-1 and J is TRBJ1-2; weak D call: TRBD1 (6 bases). CDR3 length equals 13 residues. The germline CDR1 and CDR2 sequences are SQVTM and ANQGSEA. V was clipped by 2 bases and J by 6 bases, with 13 bases between them. This chain's CDR3 is CSVEPRGGDGYTF. The CDR3 region has the DNA TGCAGCGTTGAACCCAGGGGAGGCGATGGCTACACCTTC.

The table lists this clone with a few counts. The V call is TRBV6-2 or TRBV6-3, the J call TRBJ1-6; tentatively, D is TRBD1 (6 bases). The V and J ends lost 2 bases and 10 bases respectively, with 12 bases between them. The CDR3 length is 14 residues. Germline-derived CDR1 and CDR2 are MNHEY and SVGEGT. Here the CDR3 reads CASSYQGRRSPLHF. For the CDR3, the DNA is TGTGCCAGCAGTTACCAGGGGCGGAGATCACCCCTCCACTTT.

This clone is medium-sized. The chain uses TRBV20-1 and TRBJ2-7; either TRBD1 or TRBD2 may supply D (5 bases each). CDR1 and CDR2 (germline): DFQATT, SNEGSKA (reference sequence). The CDR3 is made up of 16 amino acids. V lost 1 base, J lost 2 bases, and 18 bases lay in between. The CDR3 DNA follows: TGCAGTGCTAGAGTCCCCCTATCCGGGACCCCCTACGAGCAGTACTTC. This sequence encodes CSARVPLSGTPYEQYF.